This TCR beta chain was captured by sequencing in a study of blood T cell repertoires in COVID-19. With 6 bases clipped from V and 4 bases from J, the junction kept 7 bases outside the gene matches. The CDR3 sequence is 14 residues long. Germline assignment: CDR1 SGHAT and CDR2 FQDESV (reference sequence). Categorization into cohorts depended on clinical history that participants reported. As handled by the study authors: It was from reference gene primer amplification that nucleated cell counts were estimated. Assay: immunoSEQ multiplex PCR; the TCRdb copy retains only in-frame clones and omits some. From that table come the V and J calls and clone size; the DNA was used to work out D and trimming. This sample has 360,000 or so clones, with 83% found just once.

The gene calls are TRBV11-1 and TRBJ1-1, with 8 bases aligning to TRBD1. Sequenced material: PBMCs or T cells enriched from blood (not recorded which). The origin of this receptor is a woman between 45 and 65 years old who had recovered from COVID-19. CDR3 in DNA: TGTGCCAGCAGGCCAGGGGGCGCGGGCACTGAAGCTTTCTTT. Residues: CASRPGGAGTEAFF. The variable domain in full, completed from reference TRBV11-1 and TRBJ1-1, reads EAEVAQSPRYKITEKSQAVAFWCDPISGHATLYWYRQILGQGPELLVQFQDESVVDDSQLPKDRFSAERLKGVDSTLKIQPAELGDSAMYLCASRPGGAGTEAFFGQGTRLTVV.